Listed below are T cell receptor beta chains from one sample, sequenced in a study of T cell clones after liver transplantation. Here immunoSEQ multiplex PCR was the method, and the copy in TCRdb shows in-frame clones only, minus some. The top ten hold 2.5% to 3.5% of the sample, which has more than 70,000 clones, around four fifths seen once. Sequenced here: CD4+ T cells from blood, sampled at the 22-month timepoint. The receptors were sampled from a human patient who received a liver transplant. Part of the T cell pool may stem from the graft donor. CDR3s include the opening cysteine and the closing phenylalanine or tryptophan. The order of the fields is D gene, clone size, J gene, V gene, CDR3 DNA, CDR3 protein. D genes are given only for firm matches. Some rows have no size entry. The others give once, few or many, or a class for an expanded clone.

TRBD2,-,TRBJ2-3,TRBV5-4,TGTGCCAGCAGCCCTAGCGGGCGTAGCACAGATACGCAGTATTTT,CASSPSGRSTDTQYF
-,few,TRBJ1-4,TRBV27,TGTGCCAGCAGTTTCAGGGGTCAAGAAAAACTGTTTTTT,CASSFRGQEKLFF
TRBD1,-,TRBJ1-1,TRBV5-6,TGTGCCAGCAGCCGGGACAGGGGCACTGAAGCTTTCTTT,CASSRDRGTEAFF
-,few,TRBJ1-4,TRBV2,TGTGCCAGCAGTGAACAGGGGAGAACTAATGAAAAACTGTTTTTT,CASSEQGRTNEKLFF
TRBD1,-,TRBJ1-4,TRBV27,TGTGCCAGCAGATGGACAGGGACAGGAAAACTGTTTTTT,CASRWTGTGKLFF
-,-,TRBJ1-2,TRBV10-3,TGTGCCACCTCCATGCGGCAAGACGTTCTCTATGGCTACACCTTC,CATSMRQDVLYGYTF
-,medium-sized,TRBJ1-1,TRBV30,TGTGCCTGGAGTACAGGACAGTTGAACACTGAAGCTTTCTTT,CAWSTGQLNTEAFF
-,few,TRBJ1-2,TRBV6-6,TGTGCCAGCAGTTACCCGACAGAAAGGGTGGGTGGCTACACCTTC,CASSYPTERVGGYTF
-,-,TRBJ2-7,TRBV6-5,TGTGCCAGCAGTTACTCGAGGGCAGGAGGGGGCTACGAGCAGTACTTC,CASSYSRAGGGYEQYF
-,-,TRBJ1-5,TRBV5-1,TGCGCCAGCAGCTTCCAAAGCAATCAGCCCCAGCATTTT,CASSFQSNQPQHF
TRBD2,-,TRBJ2-7,TRBV4-2,TGTGCCAGCAGCCATCGACTAGCGGGGTTCTACGAGCAGTACTTC,CASSHRLAGFYEQYF
-,-,TRBJ2-4,TRBV2,TGTGCCAGCAGATTAGGGGGAGCCAAAAACATTCAGTACTTC,CASRLGGAKNIQYF